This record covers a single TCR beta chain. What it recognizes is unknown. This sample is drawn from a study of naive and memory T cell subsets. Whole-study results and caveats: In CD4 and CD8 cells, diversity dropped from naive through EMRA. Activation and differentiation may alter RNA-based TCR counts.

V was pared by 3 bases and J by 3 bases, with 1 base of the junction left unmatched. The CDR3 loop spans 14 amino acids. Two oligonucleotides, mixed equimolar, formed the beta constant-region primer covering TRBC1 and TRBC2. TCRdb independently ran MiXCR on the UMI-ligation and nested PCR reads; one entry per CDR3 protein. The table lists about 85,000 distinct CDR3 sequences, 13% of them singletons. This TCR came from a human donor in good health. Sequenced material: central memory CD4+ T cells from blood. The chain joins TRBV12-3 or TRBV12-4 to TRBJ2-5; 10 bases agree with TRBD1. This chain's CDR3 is CASSFGTGEETQYF. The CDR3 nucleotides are TGTGCCAGCAGTTTCGGGACAGGGGAAGAGACCCAGTACTTC.